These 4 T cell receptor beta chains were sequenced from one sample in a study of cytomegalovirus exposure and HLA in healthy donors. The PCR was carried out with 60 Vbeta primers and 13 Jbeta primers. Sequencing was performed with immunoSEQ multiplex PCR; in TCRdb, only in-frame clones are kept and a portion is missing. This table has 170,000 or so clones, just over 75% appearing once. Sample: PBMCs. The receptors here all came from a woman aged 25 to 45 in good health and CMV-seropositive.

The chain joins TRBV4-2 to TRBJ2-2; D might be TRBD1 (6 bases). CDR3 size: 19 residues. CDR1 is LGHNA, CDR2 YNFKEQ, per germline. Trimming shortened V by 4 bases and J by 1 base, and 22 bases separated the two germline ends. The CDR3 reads CASSPGVFGTAGNTGELFF. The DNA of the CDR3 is TGTGCCAGCAGCCCAGGGGTTTTTGGGACGGCGGGGAACACCGGGGAGCTGTTTTTT.

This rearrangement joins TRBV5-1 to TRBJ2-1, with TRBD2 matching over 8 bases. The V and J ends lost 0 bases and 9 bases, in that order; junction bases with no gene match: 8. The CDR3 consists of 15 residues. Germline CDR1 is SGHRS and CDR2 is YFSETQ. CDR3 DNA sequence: TGCGCCAGCAGCTTGGGTAGCGGGGTGCCGAGTGAGCAGTTCTTC. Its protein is CASSLGSGVPSEQFF.

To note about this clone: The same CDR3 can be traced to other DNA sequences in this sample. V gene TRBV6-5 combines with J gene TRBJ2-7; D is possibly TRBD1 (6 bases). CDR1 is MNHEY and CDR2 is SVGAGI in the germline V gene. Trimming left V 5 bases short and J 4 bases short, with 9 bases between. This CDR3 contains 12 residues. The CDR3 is CASSSQGYEQYF. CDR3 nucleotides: TGTGCCAGCAGTAGTCAGGGGTACGAGCAGTACTTC.

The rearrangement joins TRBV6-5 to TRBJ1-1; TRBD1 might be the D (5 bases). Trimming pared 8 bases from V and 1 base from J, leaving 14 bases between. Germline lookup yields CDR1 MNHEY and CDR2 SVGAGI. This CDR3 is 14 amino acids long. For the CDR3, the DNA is TGTGCCAGCGTCCAGGGCTTAAGGAACACTGAAGCTTTCTTT. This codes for CASVQGLRNTEAFF.